This entry features one T cell receptor beta chain sequence. The antigen is undetermined. Sequenced by immunoSEQ multiplex PCR; TCRdb stores in-frame clones only, minus some. The repertoire holds around 80,000 clones, with 80% to 90% as singletons. V lost 1 base and J lost 1, with 4 bases in between. CDR3 length: 13 amino acids. Germline V gives CDR1 SGHTA, CDR2 FQGNSA. The sample comes from a study of T cell responses to AZD1222 COVID-19 vaccine. Researchers grouped second doses given at about 4 or about 12 weeks into one pool. Findings and caveats of the study: Clonal diversity may have been underestimated, and the donors were mostly white British, with more females than males. The breadth and depth of Spike-specific TCRs increased once two AZD1222 doses had been given.

Sequencing used peripheral blood, obtained 28 days after the second AZD1222 dose. This TCR came from an adult who received the AZD1222 COVID-19 vaccine. The chain couples TRBV7-2 to TRBJ1-1; D is uncertain. The CDR3: CASSLVTNTEAFF. CDR3 sequence (DNA): TGTGCCAGCAGCTTAGTTACGAACACTGAAGCTTTCTTT.